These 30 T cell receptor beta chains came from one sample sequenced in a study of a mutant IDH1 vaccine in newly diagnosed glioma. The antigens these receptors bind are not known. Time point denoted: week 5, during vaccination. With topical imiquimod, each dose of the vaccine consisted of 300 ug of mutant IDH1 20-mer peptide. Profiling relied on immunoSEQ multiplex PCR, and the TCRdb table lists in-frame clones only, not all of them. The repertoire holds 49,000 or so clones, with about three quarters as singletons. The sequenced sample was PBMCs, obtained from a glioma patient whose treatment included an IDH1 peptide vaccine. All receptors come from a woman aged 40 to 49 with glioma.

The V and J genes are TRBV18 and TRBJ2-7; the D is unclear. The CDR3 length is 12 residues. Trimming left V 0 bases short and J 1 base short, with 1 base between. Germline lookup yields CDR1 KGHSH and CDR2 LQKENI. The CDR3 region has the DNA TGTGCCAGCTCACCACCGTCCTACGAGCAGTACTTC. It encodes CASSPPSYEQYF.

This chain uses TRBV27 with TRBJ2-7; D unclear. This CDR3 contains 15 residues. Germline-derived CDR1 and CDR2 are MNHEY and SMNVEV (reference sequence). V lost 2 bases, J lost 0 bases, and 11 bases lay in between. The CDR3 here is CASSLSRSFSYEQYF. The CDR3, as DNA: TGTGCCAGCAGTTTAAGTCGGAGTTTCTCCTACGAGCAGTACTTC.

Here the CDR3 DNA reads TGCGCCAGCAGCCAAGAGCTACAGTCCAATCAGCCCCAGCATTTT. Protein product: CASSQELQSNQPQHF. The chain joins TRBV4-1 to TRBJ1-5, with D unclear. This CDR3 is 15 amino acids long. V was pared by 0 bases and J by 3 bases, with 9 bases between. Germline V gene data show CDR1 as MGHRA and CDR2 as YSYEKL.

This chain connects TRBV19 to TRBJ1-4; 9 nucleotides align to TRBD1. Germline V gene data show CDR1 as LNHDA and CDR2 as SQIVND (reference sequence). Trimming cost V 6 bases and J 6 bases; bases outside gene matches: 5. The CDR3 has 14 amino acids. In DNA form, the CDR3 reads TGTGCCAGTAGCCGCCGGGACAGGGATGAAAAACTGTTTTTT. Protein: CASSRRDRDEKLFF.

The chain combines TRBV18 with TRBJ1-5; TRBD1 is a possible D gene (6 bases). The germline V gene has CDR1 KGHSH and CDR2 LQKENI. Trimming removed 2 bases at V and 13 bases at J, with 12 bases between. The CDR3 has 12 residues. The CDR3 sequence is CASSPGGQGQHF. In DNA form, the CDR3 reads TGTGCCAGCTCACCAGGAGGGCAGGGGCAGCATTTT.

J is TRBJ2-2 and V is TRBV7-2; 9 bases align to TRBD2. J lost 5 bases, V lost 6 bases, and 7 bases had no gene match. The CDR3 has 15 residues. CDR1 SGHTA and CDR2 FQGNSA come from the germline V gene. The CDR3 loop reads CASSLAGGPTGELFF. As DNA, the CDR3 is TGTGCCAGCAGTTTGGCGGGGGGGCCAACCGGGGAGCTGTTTTTT.

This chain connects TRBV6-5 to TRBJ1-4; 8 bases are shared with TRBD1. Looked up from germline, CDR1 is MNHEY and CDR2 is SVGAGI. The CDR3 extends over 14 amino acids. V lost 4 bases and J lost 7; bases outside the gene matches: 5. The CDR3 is CASSSDRGSEKLFF. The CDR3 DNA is TGTGCCAGCAGTTCTGACAGGGGTAGTGAAAAACTGTTTTTT.

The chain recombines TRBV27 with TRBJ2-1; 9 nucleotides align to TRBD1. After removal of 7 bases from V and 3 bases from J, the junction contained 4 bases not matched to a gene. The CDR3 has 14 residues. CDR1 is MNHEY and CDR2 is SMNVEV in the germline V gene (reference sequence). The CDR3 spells CASTGTGSYNEQFF. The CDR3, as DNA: TGTGCCAGCACCGGGACAGGGAGCTACAATGAGCAGTTCTTC.

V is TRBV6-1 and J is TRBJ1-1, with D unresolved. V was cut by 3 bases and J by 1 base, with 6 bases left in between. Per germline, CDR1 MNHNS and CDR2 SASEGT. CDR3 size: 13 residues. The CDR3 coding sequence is TGTGCCAGCAGTGAGACCACGAACACTGAAGCTTTCTTT. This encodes CASSETTNTEAFF.

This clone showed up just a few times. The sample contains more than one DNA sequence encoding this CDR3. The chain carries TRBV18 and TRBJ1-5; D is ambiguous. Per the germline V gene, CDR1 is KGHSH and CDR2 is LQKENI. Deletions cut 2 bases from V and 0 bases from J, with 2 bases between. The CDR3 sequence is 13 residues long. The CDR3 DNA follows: TGTGCCAGCTCACCAGATAGCAATCAGCCCCAGCATTTT. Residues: CASSPDSNQPQHF. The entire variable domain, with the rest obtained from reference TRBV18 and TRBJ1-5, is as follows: NAGVMQNPRHLVRRRGQEARLRCSPMKGHSHVYWYRQLPEEGLKFMVYLQKENIIDESGMPKERFSAEFPKEGPSILRIQQVVRGDSAAYFCASSPDSNQPQHFGDGTRLSIL.

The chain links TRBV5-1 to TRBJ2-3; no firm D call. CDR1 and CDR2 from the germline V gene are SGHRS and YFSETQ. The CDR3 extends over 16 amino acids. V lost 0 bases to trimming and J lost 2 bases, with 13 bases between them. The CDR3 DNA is TGCGCCAGCAGCTTGGGGGCCCCGGGCGTCACAGATACGCAGTATTTT. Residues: CASSLGAPGVTDTQYF.

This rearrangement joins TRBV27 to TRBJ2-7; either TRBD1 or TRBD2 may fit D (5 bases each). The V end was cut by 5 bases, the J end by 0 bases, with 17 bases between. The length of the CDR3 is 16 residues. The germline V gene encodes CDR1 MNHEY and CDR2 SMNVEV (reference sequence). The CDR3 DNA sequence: TGTGCCAGCAGTCAAAACCCGGGACCGAGCTCCTACGAGCAGTACTTC. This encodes CASSQNPGPSSYEQYF.

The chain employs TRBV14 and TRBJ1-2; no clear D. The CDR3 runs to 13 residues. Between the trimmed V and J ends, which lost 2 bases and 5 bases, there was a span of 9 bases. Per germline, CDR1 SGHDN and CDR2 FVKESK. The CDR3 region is CASSQKQSYGYTF. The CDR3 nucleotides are TGTGCCAGCAGCCAAAAACAGAGTTATGGCTACACCTTC.

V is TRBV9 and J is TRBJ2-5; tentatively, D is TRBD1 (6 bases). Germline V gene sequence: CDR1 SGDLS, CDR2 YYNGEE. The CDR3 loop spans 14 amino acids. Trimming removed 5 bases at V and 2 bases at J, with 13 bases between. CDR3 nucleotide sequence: TGTGCCAGCAGTGGCAGGGGCCTACAAGAGACCCAGTACTTC. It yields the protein CASSGRGLQETQYF. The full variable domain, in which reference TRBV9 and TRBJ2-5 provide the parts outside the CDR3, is DSGVTQTPKHLITATGQRVTLRCSPRSGDLSVYWYQQSLDQGLQFLIQYYNGEERAKGNILERFSAQQFPDLHSELNLSSLELGDSALYFCASSGRGLQETQYFGPGTRLLVL.

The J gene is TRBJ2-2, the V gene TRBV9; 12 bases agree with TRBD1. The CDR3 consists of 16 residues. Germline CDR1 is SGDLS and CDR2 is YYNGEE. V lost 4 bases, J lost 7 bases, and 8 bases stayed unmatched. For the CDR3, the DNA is TGTGCCAGCAGCTTCGGGACAGGGGGCGAGTTCGGGGAGCTGTTTTTT. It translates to CASSFGTGGEFGELFF.

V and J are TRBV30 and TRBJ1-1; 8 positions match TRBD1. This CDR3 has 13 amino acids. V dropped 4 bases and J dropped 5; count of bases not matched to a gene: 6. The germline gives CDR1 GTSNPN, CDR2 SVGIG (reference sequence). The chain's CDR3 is CAWTQQGGTEAFF. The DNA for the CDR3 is TGTGCCTGGACCCAACAGGGGGGGACTGAAGCTTTCTTT.

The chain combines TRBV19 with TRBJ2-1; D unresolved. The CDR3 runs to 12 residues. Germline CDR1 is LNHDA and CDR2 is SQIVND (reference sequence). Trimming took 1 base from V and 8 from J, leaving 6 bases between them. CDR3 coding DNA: TGTGCCAGTAGTATAGTTGGAGATGAGCAGTTCTTC. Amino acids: CASSIVGDEQFF.

CDR3 sequence: CAWRPIGNTDTQYF. CDR3 sequence (DNA): TGTGCCTGGAGACCGATAGGAAACACAGATACGCAGTATTTT. The chain carries TRBV30 and TRBJ2-3; D remains unclear. The germline V gene encodes CDR1 GTSNPN and CDR2 SVGIG (reference sequence). Trimming pared 3 bases from V and 2 bases from J, leaving 12 bases between. The CDR3 runs to 14 residues.

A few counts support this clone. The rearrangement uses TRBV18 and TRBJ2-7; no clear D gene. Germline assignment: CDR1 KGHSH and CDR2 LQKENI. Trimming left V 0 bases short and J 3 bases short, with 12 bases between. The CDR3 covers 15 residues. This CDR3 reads CASSPPGKRLYEQYF. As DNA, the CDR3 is TGTGCCAGCTCACCACCGGGGAAACGACTCTACGAGCAGTACTTC.

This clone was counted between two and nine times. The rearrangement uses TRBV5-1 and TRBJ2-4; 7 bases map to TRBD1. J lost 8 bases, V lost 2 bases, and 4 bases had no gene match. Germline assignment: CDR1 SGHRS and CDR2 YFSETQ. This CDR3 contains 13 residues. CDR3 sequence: CASSLAGGHIQYF. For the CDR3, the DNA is TGCGCCAGCAGCTTAGCAGGGGGACACATTCAGTACTTC.

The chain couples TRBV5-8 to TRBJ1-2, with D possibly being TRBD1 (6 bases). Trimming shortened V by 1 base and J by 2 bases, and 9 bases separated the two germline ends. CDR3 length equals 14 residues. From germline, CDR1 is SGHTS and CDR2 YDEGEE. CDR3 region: CASSLMTGNYGYTF. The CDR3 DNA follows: TGTGCCAGCAGCTTGATGACAGGCAACTATGGCTACACCTTC.

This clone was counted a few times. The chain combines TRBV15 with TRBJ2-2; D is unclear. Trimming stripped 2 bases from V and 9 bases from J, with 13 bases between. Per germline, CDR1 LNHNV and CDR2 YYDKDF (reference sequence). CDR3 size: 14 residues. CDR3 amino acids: CATSRSRESRELFF. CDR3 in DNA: TGTGCCACCAGCAGATCCCGCGAGTCCCGGGAGCTGTTTTTT.

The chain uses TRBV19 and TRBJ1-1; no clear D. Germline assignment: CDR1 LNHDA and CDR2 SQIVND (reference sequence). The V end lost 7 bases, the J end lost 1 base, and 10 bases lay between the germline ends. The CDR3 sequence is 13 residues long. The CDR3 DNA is TGTGCCAGTATTAGGGTGCCGAACACTGAAGCTTTCTTT. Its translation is CASIRVPNTEAFF.

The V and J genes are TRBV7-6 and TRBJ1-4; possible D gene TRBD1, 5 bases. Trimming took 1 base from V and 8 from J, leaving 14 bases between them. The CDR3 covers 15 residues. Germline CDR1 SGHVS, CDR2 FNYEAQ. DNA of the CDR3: TGTGCCAGCAGCTTAGAGGCGGGGGATGGGGAAAAACTGTTTTTT. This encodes CASSLEAGDGEKLFF.

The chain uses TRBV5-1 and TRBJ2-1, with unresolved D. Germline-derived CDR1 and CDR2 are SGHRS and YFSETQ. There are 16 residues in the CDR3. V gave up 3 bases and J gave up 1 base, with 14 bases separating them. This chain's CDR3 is CASSSGFAKSYNEQFF. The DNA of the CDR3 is TGCGCCAGCAGCTCCGGCTTTGCCAAGTCCTACAATGAGCAGTTCTTC.

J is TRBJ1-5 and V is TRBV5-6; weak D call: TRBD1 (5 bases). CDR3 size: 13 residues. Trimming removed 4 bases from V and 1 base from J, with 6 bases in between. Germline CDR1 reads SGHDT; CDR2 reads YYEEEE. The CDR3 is CASSGASNQPQHF. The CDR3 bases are TGTGCCAGCAGCGGGGCAAGCAATCAGCCCCAGCATTTT. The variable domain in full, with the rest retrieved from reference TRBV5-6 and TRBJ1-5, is DAGVTQSPTHLIKTRGQQVTLRCSPKSGHDTVSWYQQALGQGPQFIFQYYEEEERQRGNFPDRFSGHQFPNYSSELNVNALLLGDSALYLCASSGASNQPQHFGDGTRLSIL.

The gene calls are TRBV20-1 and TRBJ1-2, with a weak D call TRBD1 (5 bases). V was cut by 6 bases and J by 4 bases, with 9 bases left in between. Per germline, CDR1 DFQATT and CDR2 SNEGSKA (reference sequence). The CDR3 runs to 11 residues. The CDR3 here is CSANQGYGYTF. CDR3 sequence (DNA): TGCAGTGCCAACCAGGGCTATGGCTACACCTTC.

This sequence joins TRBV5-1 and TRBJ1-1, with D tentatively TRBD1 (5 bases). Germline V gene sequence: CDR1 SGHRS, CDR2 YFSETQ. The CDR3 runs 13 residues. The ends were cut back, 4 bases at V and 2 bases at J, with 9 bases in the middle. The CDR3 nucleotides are TGCGCCAGCAGCCGGGACCTTAACACTGAAGCTTTCTTT. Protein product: CASSRDLNTEAFF.

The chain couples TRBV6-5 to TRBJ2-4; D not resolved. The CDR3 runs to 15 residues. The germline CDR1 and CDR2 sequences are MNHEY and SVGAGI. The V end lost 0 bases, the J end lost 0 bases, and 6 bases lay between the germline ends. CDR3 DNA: TGTGCCAGCAGTTACTCCGAGTTAGCCAAAAACATTCAGTACTTC. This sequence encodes CASSYSELAKNIQYF.

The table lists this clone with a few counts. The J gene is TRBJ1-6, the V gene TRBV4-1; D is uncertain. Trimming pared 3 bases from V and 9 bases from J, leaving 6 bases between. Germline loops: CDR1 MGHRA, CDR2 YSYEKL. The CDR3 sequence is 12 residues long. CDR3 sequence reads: CASSQLSSPLHF. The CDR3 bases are TGCGCCAGCAGCCAGCTCTCTTCACCCCTCCACTTT.